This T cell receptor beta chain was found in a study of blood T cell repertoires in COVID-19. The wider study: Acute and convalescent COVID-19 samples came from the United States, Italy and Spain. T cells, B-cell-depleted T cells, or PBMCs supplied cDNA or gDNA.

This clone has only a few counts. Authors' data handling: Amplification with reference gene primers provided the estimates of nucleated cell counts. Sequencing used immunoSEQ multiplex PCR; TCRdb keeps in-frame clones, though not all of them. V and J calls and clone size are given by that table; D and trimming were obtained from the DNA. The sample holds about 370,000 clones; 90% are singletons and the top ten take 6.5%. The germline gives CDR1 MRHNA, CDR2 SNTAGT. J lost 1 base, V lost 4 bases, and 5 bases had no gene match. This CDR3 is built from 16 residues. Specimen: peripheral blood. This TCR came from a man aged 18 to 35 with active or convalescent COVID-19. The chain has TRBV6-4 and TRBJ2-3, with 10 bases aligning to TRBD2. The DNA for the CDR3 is TGTGCCAGCAGTGCCACTGGGACTAGCGGCACAGATACGCAGTATTTT. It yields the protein CASSATGTSGTDTQYF.